The subject of this entry is one T cell receptor beta chain. This entry belongs to a study of blood T cells in healthy people across ages. The use of a sample-barcoded 5' primer and a J-beta primer mix characterized a second PCR of 7 to 11 cycles. MiXCR, run by TCRdb on the 5' RACE reads, gives a single entry per CDR3 protein. The sample lists 1.5 million to 2 million distinct CDR3 sequences, about 31% occurring once. Each sample used at least 6.5 million PBMCs. CDR1 and CDR2 (germline): DFQATT, SNEGSKA (reference sequence). Trimming took off 3 bases at V and 4 bases at J, with 12 bases between the two ends. This CDR3 is built from 14 residues.

The origin of this receptor is a woman in her twenties or thirties in good health. The J gene is TRBJ2-2, the V gene TRBV20-1; D might be TRBD1 or TRBD2, each matching 5 bases. Sequencing was done on a sample of blood. CDR3 loop: CSASFGTLTGELFF. CDR3 in DNA: TGCAGTGCTAGCTTCGGGACCCTCACCGGGGAGCTGTTTTTT.